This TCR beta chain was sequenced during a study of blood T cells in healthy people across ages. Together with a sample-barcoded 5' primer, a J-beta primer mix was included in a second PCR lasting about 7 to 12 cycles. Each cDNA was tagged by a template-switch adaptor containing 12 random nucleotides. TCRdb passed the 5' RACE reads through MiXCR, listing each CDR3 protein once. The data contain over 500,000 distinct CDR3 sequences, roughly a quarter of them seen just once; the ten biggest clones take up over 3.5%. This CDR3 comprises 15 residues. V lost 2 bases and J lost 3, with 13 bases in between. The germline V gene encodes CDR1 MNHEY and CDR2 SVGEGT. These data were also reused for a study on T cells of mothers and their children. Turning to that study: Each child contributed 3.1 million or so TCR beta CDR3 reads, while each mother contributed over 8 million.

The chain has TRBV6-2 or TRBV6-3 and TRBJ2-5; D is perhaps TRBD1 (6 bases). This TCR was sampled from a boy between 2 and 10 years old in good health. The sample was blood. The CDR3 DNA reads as TGTGCCAGCAGTTACGAAGATTACAGGGAAGAGACCCAGTACTTC. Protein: CASSYEDYREETQYF.